The present entry profiles one T cell receptor (beta chain) with its context. This clonotype came up many times. What antigen it recognizes has not been identified. This may come from a read error, since a much larger clone is one base off. The entry originates in a study of breast tumors, draining lymph nodes, adjacent tissues (dated by TCRdb to the mid-2010s). Regarding the complete study: In breast cancer patients, the study compared the TCR beta repertoires of tumor, adjacent nontumor tissue and axillary lymph nodes. In human breast cancer, the study set out to assess how tumor, surrounding tissue and draining lymph node repertoires relate to one another and whether T cells might be exchanged between them. What the work shows at the level of the full study, not this receptor alone: The similarity between tumor and nontumor tissue repertoires was significantly greater in luminal-like breast cancer than in basal-like breast cancer. The data were considered consistent with the idea that most tumor T cells come from the lymph node and then expand in tumor tissue. The conclusion that tumor T cells originate in lymph nodes was framed as consistent with a hypothesis rather than directly demonstrated. T-cell repertoire diversity in tumors was found to be lower than in lymph nodes but higher than in nontumor tissue, and preferential V and J gene usage was observed.

CDR1 MNHNS and CDR2 SASEGT are derived from the germline V gene. The CDR3 numbers 12 residues from cysteine through phenylalanine. Here the CDR3 DNA is all that survives: 36 bases in frame from base 1. V is pared back by 0 bases and J by 4 bases, with 1 base lying between the germline termini. The listed sequencing device is Illumina HiSeq 2000. Multiplex PCR amplification was used to build the TCR beta chain libraries. The amplified TCR beta chain products were analyzed by high-throughput sequencing. In-frame beta chains were kept once TCRdb had trimmed the public reads at Q25 with fastp and called clones with MiXCR. Each CDR3 protein gets just one entry, which takes the most common genes and DNA from the rows behind it. A total of under 250,000 distinct CDR3 sequences appear in this sample, approximately 29% of them only once. Around 1.4% of the sample is in the top ten clones. The lymph node samples were taken from the axillary draining lymph nodes of breast cancer patients.

The TCR comes from a female donor with breast cancer. Some clones in this sample may be carry-over from other donors' samples. The sequencing sample was made of axillary lymph node tissue. The sequence is built from TRBV6-1 and TRBJ2-1, with no confident D gene call. The DNA is as follows: TGTGCCAGCAGTGAAGCGTACAATGAGCAGTTCTTC. It translates as CASSEAYNEQFF.